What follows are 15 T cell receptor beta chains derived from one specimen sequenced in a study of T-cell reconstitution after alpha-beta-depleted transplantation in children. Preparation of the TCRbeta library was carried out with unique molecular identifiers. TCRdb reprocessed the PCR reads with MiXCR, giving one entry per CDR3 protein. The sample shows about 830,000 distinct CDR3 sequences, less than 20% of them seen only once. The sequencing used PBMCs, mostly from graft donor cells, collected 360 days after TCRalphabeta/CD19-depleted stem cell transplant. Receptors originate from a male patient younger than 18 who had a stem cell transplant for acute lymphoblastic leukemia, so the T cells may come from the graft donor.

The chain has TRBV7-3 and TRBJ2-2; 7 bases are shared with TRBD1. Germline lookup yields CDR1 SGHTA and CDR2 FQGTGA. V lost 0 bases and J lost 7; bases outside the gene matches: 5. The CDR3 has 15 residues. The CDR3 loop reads CASSLTTGFDGELFF. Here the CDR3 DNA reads TGTGCCAGCAGCTTAACGACAGGGTTTGACGGGGAGCTGTTTTTT.

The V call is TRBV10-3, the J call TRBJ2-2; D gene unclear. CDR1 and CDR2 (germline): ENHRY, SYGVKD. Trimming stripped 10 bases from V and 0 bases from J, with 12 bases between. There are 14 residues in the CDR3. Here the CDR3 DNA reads TGTGCCACTCCTCGGGCCGCGAACACCGGGGAGCTGTTTTTT. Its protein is CATPRAANTGELFF.

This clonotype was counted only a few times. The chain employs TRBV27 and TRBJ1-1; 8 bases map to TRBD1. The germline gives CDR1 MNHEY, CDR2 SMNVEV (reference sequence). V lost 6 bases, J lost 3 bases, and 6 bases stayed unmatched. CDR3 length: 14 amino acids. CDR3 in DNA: TGTGCCAGCAGCCGGGACAGGTCCGACACTGAAGCTTTCTTT. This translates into CASSRDRSDTEAFF.

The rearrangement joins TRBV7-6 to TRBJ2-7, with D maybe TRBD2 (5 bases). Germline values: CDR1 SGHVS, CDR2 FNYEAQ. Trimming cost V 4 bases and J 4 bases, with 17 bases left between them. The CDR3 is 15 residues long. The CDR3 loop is CASSYLGKGDYEQYF. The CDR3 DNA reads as TGTGCCAGCAGCTATTTGGGGAAGGGAGATTACGAGCAGTACTTC.

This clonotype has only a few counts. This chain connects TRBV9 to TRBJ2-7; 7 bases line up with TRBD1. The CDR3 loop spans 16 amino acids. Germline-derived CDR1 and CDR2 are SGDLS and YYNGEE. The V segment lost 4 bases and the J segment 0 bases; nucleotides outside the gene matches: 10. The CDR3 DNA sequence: TGTGCCAGCAGCCCCGGAGACAGGGCCATCTCCTACGAGCAGTACTTC. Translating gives CASSPGDRAISYEQYF.

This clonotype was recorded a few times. The DNA for the CDR3 is TGTGCCAGCAAATCAGACACAGATACGCAGTATTTT. This gives the protein CASKSDTDTQYF. The chain joins TRBV12-3 or TRBV12-4 to TRBJ2-3; D remains unclear. V was cut by 7 bases and J by 2 bases, with 7 bases left in between. CDR3 size: 12 residues.

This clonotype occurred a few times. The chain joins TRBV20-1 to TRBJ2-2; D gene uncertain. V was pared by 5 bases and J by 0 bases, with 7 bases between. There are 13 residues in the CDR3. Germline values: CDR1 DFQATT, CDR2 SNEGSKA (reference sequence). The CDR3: CSAGYTNTGELFF. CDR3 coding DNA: TGCAGTGCTGGCTATACGAACACCGGGGAGCTGTTTTTT.

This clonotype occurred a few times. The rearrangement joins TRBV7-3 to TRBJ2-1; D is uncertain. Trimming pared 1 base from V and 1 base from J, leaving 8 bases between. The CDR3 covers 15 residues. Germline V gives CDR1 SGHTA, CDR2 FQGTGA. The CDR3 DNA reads TGTGCCAGCAGCTTAAACCTAGAATCCTACAATGAGCAGTTCTTC. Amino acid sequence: CASSLNLESYNEQFF.

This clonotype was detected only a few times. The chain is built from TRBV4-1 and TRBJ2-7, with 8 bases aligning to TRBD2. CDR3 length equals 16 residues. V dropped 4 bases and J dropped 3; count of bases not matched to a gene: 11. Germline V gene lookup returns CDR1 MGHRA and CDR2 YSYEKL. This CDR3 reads CASSRDSGANGYEQYF. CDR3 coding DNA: TGCGCCAGCAGCCGGGATAGCGGGGCTAATGGCTACGAGCAGTACTTC.

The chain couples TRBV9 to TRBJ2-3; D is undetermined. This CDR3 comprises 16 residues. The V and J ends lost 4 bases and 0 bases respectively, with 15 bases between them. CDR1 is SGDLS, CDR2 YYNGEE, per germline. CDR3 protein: CASSSWADASTDTQYF. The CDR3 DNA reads TGTGCCAGCAGCTCCTGGGCCGATGCTAGCACAGATACGCAGTATTTT. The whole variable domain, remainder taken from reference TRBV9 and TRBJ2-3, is DSGVTQTPKHLITATGQRVTLRCSPRSGDLSVYWYQQSLDQGLQFLIQYYNGEERAKGNILERFSAQQFPDLHSELNLSSLELGDSALYFCASSSWADASTDTQYFGPGTRLTVL.

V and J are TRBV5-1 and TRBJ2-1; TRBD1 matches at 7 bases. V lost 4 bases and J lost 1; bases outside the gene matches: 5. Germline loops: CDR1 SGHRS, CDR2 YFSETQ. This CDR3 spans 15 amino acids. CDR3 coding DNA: TGCGCCAGCAGCCTAATGGGACAGTCCTACAATGAGCAGTTCTTC. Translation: CASSLMGQSYNEQFF.

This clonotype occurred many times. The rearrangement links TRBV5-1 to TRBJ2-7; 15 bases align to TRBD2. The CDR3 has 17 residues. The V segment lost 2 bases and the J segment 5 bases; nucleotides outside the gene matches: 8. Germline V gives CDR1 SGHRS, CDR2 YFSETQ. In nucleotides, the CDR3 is TGCGCCAGCAGCTTCGGAGGACTAGCGGGAGGGCAAAACGAGCAGTACTTC. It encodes CASSFGGLAGGQNEQYF.

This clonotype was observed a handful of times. CDR3 in amino acids: CASRSEQGAEGEAFF. The CDR3 DNA reads as TGTGCCAGCAGAAGCGAGCAGGGGGCAGAAGGTGAAGCTTTCTTT. J is TRBJ1-1 and V is TRBV2; TRBD1 aligns across 8 bases. Germline V gives CDR1 SNHLY, CDR2 FYNNEI. This CDR3 has 15 amino acids. J gave up 7 bases and V 6 bases, and 13 bases lay outside the gene matches.

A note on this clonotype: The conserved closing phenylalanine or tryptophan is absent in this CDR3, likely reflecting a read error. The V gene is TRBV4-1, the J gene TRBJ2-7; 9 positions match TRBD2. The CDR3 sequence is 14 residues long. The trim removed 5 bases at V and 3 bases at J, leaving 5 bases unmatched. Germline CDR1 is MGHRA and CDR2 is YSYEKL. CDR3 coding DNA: TGCGCCAGCAGCTTTCGCGGGAGGGACTACGAGCAGTACTCC. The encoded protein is CASSFRGRDYEQYS.

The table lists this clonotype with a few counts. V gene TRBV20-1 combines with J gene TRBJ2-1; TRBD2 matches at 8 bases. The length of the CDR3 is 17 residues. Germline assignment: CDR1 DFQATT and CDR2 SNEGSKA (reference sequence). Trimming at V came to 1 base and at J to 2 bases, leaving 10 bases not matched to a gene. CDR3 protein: CSARVREGPTTYNEQFF. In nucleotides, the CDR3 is TGCAGTGCTAGAGTTCGGGAGGGCCCAACTACCTACAATGAGCAGTTCTTC.